This T cell receptor (beta chain) was documented in a study of blood T cell repertoires in COVID-19. Study-level background: The United States, Italy and Spain were the sources of the acute and convalescent COVID-19 samples.

Original handling: It was from reference gene primer amplification that nucleated cell counts were estimated. This table comes from immunoSEQ multiplex PCR, and its TCRdb copy is limited to in-frame clones, with some not included. The DNA gave D and trimming, while V, J and clone size come from that table. The sample gives a few hundred thousand clones, about 92% of which show up once; approximately 17% is in the top ten. The CDR3 is made up of 16 amino acids. Looked up from germline, CDR1 is MDHEN and CDR2 is SYDVKM. The J segment lost 0 bases and the V segment lost 7 bases, leaving 7 bases of the junction unmatched. The age range of participants was 18 to 89 years, with residence in fewer than 25 US areas. Cohort 3 donors were reported recovered after two negative PCRs, clearance, or symptom resolution.

The sequencing sample was made of PBMCs or T cells enriched from blood (not recorded which). The V call is TRBV28, the J call TRBJ1-5; 9 bases are shared with TRBD1. The source of this sequence is a woman aged 25-40 years who had recovered from COVID-19. For the CDR3, the DNA is TGTGCCAGCATGCCGGGACAGGGATATAGCAATCAGCCCCAGCATTTT. Translated, it gives CASMPGQGYSNQPQHF.